The clone carrying this TCR beta chain was detected once. The antigen is unknown. The sample is drawn from a study of cytomegalovirus exposure and HLA in healthy donors. Notes on the study in general: Researchers reported in a later analysis that a missense DCLRE1C variant was tied to TCR beta V- and J-gene trimming. Roughly uniform sequencing depth across donors was assumed, possibly incorrectly. Specificity of a few CMV-associated chains for CMV antigens was verified in vitro. Serostatus for CMV was the only available immune exposure information.

CDR1 is LNHDA, CDR2 SQIVND, per germline (reference sequence). V was trimmed by 5 bases and J by 0 bases, leaving 11 bases between them. This CDR3 contains 15 residues. Primers: 60 Vbeta forward and 13 Jbeta reverse. The method was immunoSEQ multiplex PCR; TCRdb's version includes in-frame clones alone and lacks a portion of them. This table has about 190,000 clones, roughly 80% appearing once. The sequenced material came from PBMCs. This TCR came from a woman in her thirties in good health and CMV-seropositive. The rearrangement uses TRBV19 and TRBJ2-1, with D possibly being TRBD2 (6 bases). The CDR3 DNA reads as TGTGCCAGTAGTTACGGCGGGATCTCCTACAATGAGCAGTTCTTC. Translation gives CASSYGGISYNEQFF.